This TCR beta chain appears in the sequencing data of a study of blood T cell repertoires in COVID-19. In the study overall: Specimens from acute and convalescent COVID-19 originated in the United States, Italy and Spain. T cells, B-cell-depleted T cells, or PBMCs provided the cDNA or gDNA that served as material.

Deletions cut 8 bases from V and 0 bases from J, with 9 bases between. The CDR3 is 13 residues long. Germline-derived CDR1 and CDR2 are SGHTA and FQGTGA. As processed by the authors: Quantification of nucleated cells was approximated via reference gene primer amplification. Sequencing used immunoSEQ multiplex PCR; TCRdb keeps in-frame clones, though not all of them. Clonal size and the V and J genes are those of that table, whereas D and trimming came from the DNA. Here the sample spans approximately 270,000 clones, about 89% being singletons. The TCR sequence derives from a man younger than 45 with acute or convalescent COVID-19. Source material: peripheral blood. The chain has TRBV7-3 and TRBJ2-3; tentatively, D is TRBD2 (7 bases). DNA of the CDR3: TGTGCCAGCGGCGGGGGCAGCACAGATACGCAGTATTTT. Its protein is CASGGGSTDTQYF.